This TCR beta chain was identified in a study of early T cells in non-severe SARS-CoV-2 infection. This clonotype has just a few counts. Germline V CDR1 and CDR2: SQVTM, ANQGSEA. The CDR3 spans 13 residues. The trim removed 6 bases at V and 2 bases at J, leaving 6 bases unmatched. TCRdb independently ran MiXCR on the 5' RACE reads; one entry per CDR3 protein. The data contain 30,000 to 35,000 distinct CDR3 sequences, around 7% of them singletons. The chain is built from TRBV29-1 and TRBJ2-7, with 8 bases identical to TRBD1. The sequencing input was whole blood. The sequence derives from an adult who was a healthcare worker with PCR-confirmed SARS-CoV-2 infection or an uninfected control (not recorded which). The CDR3 sequence is CSVAGTGTYEQYF. In DNA, the CDR3 is TGCAGCGTCGCCGGGACAGGCACCTACGAGCAGTACTTC.